These 20 T cell receptor beta chains were all obtained from the same sample, sequenced in a study of STAT5B mutations in CD4+ large granular lymphocyte leukemia. Libraries were prepared by immunoSEQ multiplex PCR; TCRdb keeps only in-frame clonotypes and omits some of them. The table has 40,000 to 50,000 clones, approximately 84% seen once; the top ten hold 0.3% to 0.4%. The sequencing input was CD4+ T cells from blood buffy coats. The receptors were sampled from a human donor in good health.

This chain connects TRBV27 to TRBJ1-6; D perhaps matches TRBD1 (5 bases). Germline-derived CDR1 and CDR2 are MNHEY and SMNVEV (reference sequence). V was pared by 0 bases and J by 0 bases, with 6 bases between. The CDR3 runs 16 residues. The CDR3 region is CASSLSGLSYNSPLHF. In DNA, the CDR3 is TGTGCCAGCAGTTTATCGGGGCTCTCCTATAATTCACCCCTCCACTTT.

This clone was seen only a few times. The genes are TRBV7-6 and TRBJ1-1; D is unclear. CDR1 is SGHVS, CDR2 FNYEAQ, per germline. Trimming removed 2 bases at V and 4 bases at J, with 8 bases between. This CDR3 is 13 amino acids long. The CDR3 bases are TGTGCCAGCAGCTTACAGGAAAGCACTGAAGCTTTCTTT. It yields the protein CASSLQESTEAFF.

The chain recombines TRBV19 with TRBJ1-1, with 10 positions matching TRBD1. With V trimmed by 5 bases and J by 5 bases, 5 bases remained unmatched. Germline V lookup: CDR1 LNHDA, CDR2 SQIVND (reference sequence). CDR3 length: 14 amino acids. CDR3 nucleotide sequence: TGTGCCAGTAGTTGGACAGGGGGATGGACTGAAGCTTTCTTT. This sequence encodes CASSWTGGWTEAFF.

The V call is TRBV11-1, the J call TRBJ2-3; perhaps TRBD1 as D (5 bases). V lost 5 bases to trimming and J lost 2 bases, with 11 bases between them. CDR1 is SGHAT, CDR2 FQDESV, per germline (reference sequence). There are 14 residues in the CDR3. CDR3 protein: CASSPTGFTDTQYF. DNA of the CDR3: TGTGCCAGCAGCCCAACAGGATTCACAGATACGCAGTATTTT.

The chain combines TRBV29-1 with TRBJ2-7, with no clear D. V gave up 2 bases and J gave up 0 bases, with 8 bases separating them. CDR3 length: 13 amino acids. The germline gives CDR1 SQVTM, CDR2 ANQGSEA. In nucleotides, the CDR3 is TGCAGCGTTGAAACGAGAGGCTCCTACGAGCAGTACTTC. Its translation: CSVETRGSYEQYF.

This chain uses TRBV29-1 with TRBJ2-5; possibly TRBD1 for D (6 bases). V lost 6 bases to trimming and J lost 4 bases, with 12 bases between them. Per the germline V gene, CDR1 is SQVTM and CDR2 is ANQGSEA. This CDR3 region has 12 residues. CDR3 coding DNA: TGCAGCGTCAACCTGGGGGCAGAGACCCAGTACTTC. Its translation is CSVNLGAETQYF.

The chain employs TRBV15 and TRBJ2-2; D gene unclear. There are 14 residues in the CDR3. The ends were cut back, 2 bases at V and 6 bases at J, with 10 bases in the middle. Germline V gives CDR1 LNHNV, CDR2 YYDKDF (reference sequence). The DNA for the CDR3 is TGTGCCACCAGCAGATCAACTGTGGCCGGGGAGCTGTTTTTT. Protein product: CATSRSTVAGELFF. The full variable domain, its missing parts supplied by reference TRBV15 and TRBJ2-2, is DAMVIQNPRYQVTQFGKPVTLSCSQTLNHNVMYWYQQKSSQAPKLLFHYYDKDFNNEADTPDNFQSRRPNTSFCFLDIRSPGLGDTAMYLCATSRSTVAGELFFGEGSRLTVL.

This clone was seen a handful of times. The gene calls are TRBV28 and TRBJ1-1; tentatively, D is TRBD1 (5 bases). V dropped 2 bases and J dropped 6 bases, with 10 bases sitting between them. Germline CDR1 and CDR2: MDHEN and SYDVKM. This CDR3 is built from 13 residues. CDR3 protein: CASSLAGLAEAFF. CDR3 in DNA: TGTGCCAGCAGTTTAGCGGGGCTCGCTGAAGCTTTCTTT.

The V call is TRBV4-2, the J call TRBJ2-1; 8 nucleotides agree with TRBD2. The length of the CDR3 is 16 residues. V shed 0 bases, J shed 12 bases, and the junction held 13 bases outside the gene matches. CDR1 and CDR2 (germline): LGHNA, YNFKEQ. CDR3 loop: CASSQDSNGRAPGQFF. CDR3 nucleotide sequence: TGTGCCAGCAGCCAAGATTCGAACGGGAGGGCCCCGGGGCAGTTCTTC.

The chain carries TRBV5-6 and TRBJ2-7, with 8 nucleotides matching TRBD1. This CDR3 region has 15 residues. Germline V gene sequence: CDR1 SGHDT, CDR2 YYEEEE. J lost 2 bases, V lost 6 bases, and 10 bases had no gene match. The CDR3 DNA sequence: TGTGCCAGCACCCATGGTGGGACAGGAGCCTACGAGCAGTACTTC. Amino acids: CASTHGGTGAYEQYF.

This clone was recorded a few times. The J gene is TRBJ2-1, the V gene TRBV9; 7 bases are shared with TRBD2. Germline assignment: CDR1 SGDLS and CDR2 YYNGEE. With V trimmed by 4 bases and J by 4 bases, 8 bases remained unmatched. The CDR3 spans 15 residues. Here the CDR3 reads CASSPRAGPYNEQFF. CDR3 DNA: TGTGCCAGCAGCCCTAGAGCGGGGCCATACAATGAGCAGTTCTTC.

The gene calls are TRBV6-1 and TRBJ1-4, with 10 bases that match TRBD1. The germline gives CDR1 MNHNS, CDR2 SASEGT. The junction had 5 bases not matched to a gene; V was cut back by 7 bases and J by 3 bases. The length of the CDR3 is 15 residues. Here the CDR3 DNA reads TGTGCCAGCATCGACAGGGGGCAGGCTAATGAAAAACTGTTTTTT. Translating gives CASIDRGQANEKLFF.

Details on this clone: At one boundary the junction diverges from the germline segment, which might be a read error. This sequence joins TRBV5-1 and TRBJ1-1; TRBD1 is a possible D gene (6 bases). This CDR3 has 17 amino acids. Germline V CDR1 and CDR2: SGHRS, YFSETQ. Here the CDR3 reads CASSLVPGGRVKTEAFF. The CDR3 DNA reads TGCGCCAGCAGCTTGGTACCCGGGGGCAGGGTGAAGACTGAAGCTTTCTTT.

V is TRBV11-2 and J is TRBJ2-3; D may match TRBD1 or TRBD2 (5 bases each). Trimming removed 5 bases from V and 2 bases from J, with 8 bases in between. Per germline, CDR1 SGHAT and CDR2 FQNNGV. This CDR3 spans 13 amino acids. Written as DNA, the CDR3 is TGTGCCAGCAGCCCGGGGCCCACAGATACGCAGTATTTT. Translation: CASSPGPTDTQYF.

The chain joins TRBV2 to TRBJ2-3; 7 positions agree with TRBD2. Germline assignment: CDR1 SNHLY and CDR2 FYNNEI. V dropped 1 base and J dropped 6; count of bases not matched to a gene: 10. This CDR3 region has 16 residues. The CDR3 loop reads CASSEEVGGVLDTQYF. Here the CDR3 DNA reads TGTGCCAGCAGTGAAGAGGTGGGGGGGGTGCTCGATACGCAGTATTTT. Based on the CDR3 plus reference TRBV2 and TRBJ2-3, the full variable domain is EPEVTQTPSHQVTQMGQEVILRCVPISNHLYFYWYRQILGQKVEFLVSFYNNEISEKSEIFDDQFSVERPDGSNFTLKIRSTKLEDSAMYFCASSEEVGGVLDTQYFGPGTRLTVL.

The rearrangement joins TRBV6-1 to TRBJ2-7; the D call may be TRBD1 or TRBD2 (6 bases each). The germline CDR1 and CDR2 sequences are MNHNS and SASEGT. V dropped 7 bases and J dropped 0 bases, with 13 bases sitting between them. The CDR3 covers 14 residues. CDR3 bases: TGTGCCAGCACGTTTCGGGGGCGCTCCTACGAGCAGTACTTC. It yields the protein CASTFRGRSYEQYF.

The chain employs TRBV6-5 and TRBJ1-1; no reliable D call. CDR1 MNHEY and CDR2 SVGAGI come from the germline V gene. CDR3 length: 11 residues. The germline V and J ends were trimmed by 6 bases and 0 bases, with 2 bases remaining between them. CDR3 DNA: TGTGCCAGCAGAGTGAACACTGAAGCTTTCTTT. As protein: CASRVNTEAFF.

This clone appeared a single time. The CDR3, as DNA: TGTGCCATCAGTGAGTCGCGGACAGGCCATAGCAATCAGCCCCAGCATTTT. The encoded protein is CAISESRTGHSNQPQHF. V is TRBV10-3 and J is TRBJ1-5, with 7 bases that match TRBD1. Germline V gene data show CDR1 as ENHRY and CDR2 as SYGVKD. The CDR3 loop spans 17 amino acids. V was pared by 0 bases and J by 0 bases, with 5 bases of the junction left unmatched.

This chain joins TRBV9 and TRBJ1-3; D call uncertain. V lost 0 bases and J lost 0, with 10 bases in between. The CDR3 has 16 residues. CDR1 is SGDLS, CDR2 YYNGEE, per germline. DNA of the CDR3: TGTGCCAGCAGCGTAGGACCGCAAAGCTCTGGAAACACCATATATTTT. This sequence encodes CASSVGPQSSGNTIYF.

The rearrangement uses TRBV6-1 and TRBJ1-3; 7 bases line up with TRBD1. This CDR3 has 13 residues. Per germline, CDR1 MNHNS and CDR2 SASEGT. V shed 5 bases, J shed 2 bases, and the junction held 0 bases outside the gene matches. The CDR3 DNA reads TGTGCCAGCAGTCAGGGGGCTGGAAACACCATATATTTT. Its translation is CASSQGAGNTIYF.